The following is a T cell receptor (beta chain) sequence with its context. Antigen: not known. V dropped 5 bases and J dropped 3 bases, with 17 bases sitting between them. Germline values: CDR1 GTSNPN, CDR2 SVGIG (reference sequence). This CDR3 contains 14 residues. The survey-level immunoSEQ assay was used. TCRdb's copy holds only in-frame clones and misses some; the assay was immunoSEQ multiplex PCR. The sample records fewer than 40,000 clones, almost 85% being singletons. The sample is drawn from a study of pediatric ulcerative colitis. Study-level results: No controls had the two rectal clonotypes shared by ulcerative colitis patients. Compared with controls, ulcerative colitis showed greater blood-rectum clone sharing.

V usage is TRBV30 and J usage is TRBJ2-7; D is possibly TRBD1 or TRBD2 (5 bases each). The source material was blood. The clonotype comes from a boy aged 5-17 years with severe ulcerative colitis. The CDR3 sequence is CAWSGTVDHYEQYF. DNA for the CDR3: TGTGCCTGGTCCGGGACGGTCGACCACTACGAGCAGTACTTC.